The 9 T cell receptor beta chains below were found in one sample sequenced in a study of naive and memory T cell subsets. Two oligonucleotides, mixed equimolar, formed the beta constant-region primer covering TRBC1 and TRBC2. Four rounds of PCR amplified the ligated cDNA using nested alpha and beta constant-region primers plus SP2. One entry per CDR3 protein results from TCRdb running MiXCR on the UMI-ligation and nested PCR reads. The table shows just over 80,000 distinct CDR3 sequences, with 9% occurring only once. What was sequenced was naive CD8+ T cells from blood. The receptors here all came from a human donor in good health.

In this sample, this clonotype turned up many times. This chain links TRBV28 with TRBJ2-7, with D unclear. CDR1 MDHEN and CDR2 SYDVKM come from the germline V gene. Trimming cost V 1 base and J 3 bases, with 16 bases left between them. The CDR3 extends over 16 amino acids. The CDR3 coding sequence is TGTGCCAGCAGTTTATCCCCAGAGTCCCCTATCTACGAGCAGTACTTC. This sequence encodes CASSLSPESPIYEQYF.

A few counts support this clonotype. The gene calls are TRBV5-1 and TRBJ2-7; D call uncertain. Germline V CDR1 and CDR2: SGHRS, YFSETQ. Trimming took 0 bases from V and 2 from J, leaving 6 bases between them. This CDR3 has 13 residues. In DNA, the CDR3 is TGCGCCAGCAGCTTGGAATCCGCCTACGAGCAGTACTTC. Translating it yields CASSLESAYEQYF. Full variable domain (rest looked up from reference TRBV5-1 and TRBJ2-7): KAGVTQTPRYLIKTRGQQVTLSCSPISGHRSVSWYQQTPGQGLQFLFEYFSETQRNKGNFPGRFSGRQFSNSRSEMNVSTLELGDSALYLCASSLESAYEQYFGPGTRLTVT.

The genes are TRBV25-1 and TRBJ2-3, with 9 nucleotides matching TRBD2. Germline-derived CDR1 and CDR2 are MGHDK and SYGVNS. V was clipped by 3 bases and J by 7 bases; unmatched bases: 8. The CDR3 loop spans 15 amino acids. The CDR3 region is CASSDPSGISYTQYF. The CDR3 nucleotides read TGTGCCAGCAGTGATCCTAGCGGGATCAGTTATACGCAGTATTTT.

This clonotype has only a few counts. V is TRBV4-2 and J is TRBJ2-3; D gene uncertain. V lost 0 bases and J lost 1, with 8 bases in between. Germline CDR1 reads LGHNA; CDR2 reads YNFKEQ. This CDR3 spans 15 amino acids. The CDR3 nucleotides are TGTGCCAGCAGCCAAGAGGTCCGTGGCACAGATACGCAGTATTTT. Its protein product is CASSQEVRGTDTQYF.

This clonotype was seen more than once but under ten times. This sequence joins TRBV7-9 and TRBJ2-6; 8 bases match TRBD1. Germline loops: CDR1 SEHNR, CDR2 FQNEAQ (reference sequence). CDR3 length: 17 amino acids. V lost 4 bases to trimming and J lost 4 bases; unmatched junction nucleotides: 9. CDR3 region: CASSWGTGYQGANVLTF. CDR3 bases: TGTGCCAGCAGCTGGGGGACAGGCTACCAGGGGGCCAACGTCCTGACTTTC.

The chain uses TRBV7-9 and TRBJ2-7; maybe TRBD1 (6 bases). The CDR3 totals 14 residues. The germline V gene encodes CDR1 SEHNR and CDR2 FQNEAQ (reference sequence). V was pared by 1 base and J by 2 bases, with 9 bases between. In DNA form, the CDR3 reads TGTGCCAGCAGCTTAGACAGGGACCCCTACGAGCAGTACTTC. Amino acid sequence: CASSLDRDPYEQYF.

Here the CDR3 reads CASSHPRAGVNCGTQYF. The CDR3 DNA reads as TGCGCCAGCAGTCACCCACGCGCGGGGGTCAACTGTGGGACCCAGTACTTC. The V gene is TRBV23-1, the J gene TRBJ2-5; 7 bases line up with TRBD2. TRBV23-1 is marked as an open reading frame, function uncertain. V shed 3 bases, J shed 7 bases, and the junction held 17 bases outside the gene matches. The CDR3 runs to 17 residues.

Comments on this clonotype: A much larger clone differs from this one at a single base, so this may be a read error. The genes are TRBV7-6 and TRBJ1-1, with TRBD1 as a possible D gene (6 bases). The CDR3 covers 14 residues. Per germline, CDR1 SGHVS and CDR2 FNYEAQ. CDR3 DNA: TGTGCCAACAGCTTAGGCGAGACAGGCACTGAAGCTTTCTTT. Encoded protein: CANSLGETGTEAFF.

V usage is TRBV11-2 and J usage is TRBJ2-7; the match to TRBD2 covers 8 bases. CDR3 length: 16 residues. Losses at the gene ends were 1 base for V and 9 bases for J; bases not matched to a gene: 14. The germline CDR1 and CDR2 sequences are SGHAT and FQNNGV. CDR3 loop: CASSLGLSGRAGVQYF. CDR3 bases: TGTGCCAGCAGCTTAGGCCTGTCCGGGAGGGCCGGTGTGCAGTACTTC.